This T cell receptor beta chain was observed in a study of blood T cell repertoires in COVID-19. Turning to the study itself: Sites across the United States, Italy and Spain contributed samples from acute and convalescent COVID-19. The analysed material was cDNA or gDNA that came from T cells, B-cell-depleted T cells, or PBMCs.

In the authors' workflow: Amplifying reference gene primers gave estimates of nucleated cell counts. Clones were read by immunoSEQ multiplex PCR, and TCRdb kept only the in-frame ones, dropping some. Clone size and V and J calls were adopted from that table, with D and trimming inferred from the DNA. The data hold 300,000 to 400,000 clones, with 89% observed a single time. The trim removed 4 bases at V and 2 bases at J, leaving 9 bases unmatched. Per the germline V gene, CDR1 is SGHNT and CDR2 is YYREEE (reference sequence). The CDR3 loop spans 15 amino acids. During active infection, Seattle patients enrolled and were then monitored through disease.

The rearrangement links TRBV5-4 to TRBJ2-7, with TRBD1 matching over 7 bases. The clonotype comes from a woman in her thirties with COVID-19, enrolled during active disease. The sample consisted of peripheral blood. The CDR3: CASSLGTDDTYEQYF. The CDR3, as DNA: TGTGCCAGCAGCCTAGGGACAGATGATACCTACGAGCAGTACTTC.